The source of this T cell receptor beta chain is a study of human T cells and chemical hapten exposure. Findings and limits, study-wide: Counts of expanded TCRs (at PT1) showed a positive correlation with patch test score. The study found that DPC sensitization did not change TCRs above 1 in 1000 frequency.

The sample holds a few counts of this clonotype. The target antigen is unknown. TCRdb fed the RACE reads into MiXCR, producing one record per CDR3 protein. The sample holds under 130,000 distinct CDR3 sequences; under 40% are singletons and the top ten take 2.5% to 3.5%. Noted time point: patch test 3, about 24 weeks after DPC sensitization. The treatment here: therapeutic diphenylcyclopropenone sensitization with weekly scalp DPC. The source is a man between 35 and 55 years old with alopecia areata. Some clones in this sample may be carry-over from other donors' samples. The source was whole blood, collected in connection with sensitization to the hapten diphenylcyclopropenone (DPC).

The CDR3 region is CASSYSIGTIDSPLHF. Here the CDR3 DNA reads TGTGCCAGCAGTTACTCGATAGGGACTATAGATTCACCCCTCCACTTT. This chain links TRBV6-5 with TRBJ1-6; possibly TRBD1 for D (5 bases). The CDR3 has 16 residues. V lost 0 bases and J 8 bases, leaving 14 bases between the germline ends. Germline V gives CDR1 MNHEY, CDR2 SVGAGI.